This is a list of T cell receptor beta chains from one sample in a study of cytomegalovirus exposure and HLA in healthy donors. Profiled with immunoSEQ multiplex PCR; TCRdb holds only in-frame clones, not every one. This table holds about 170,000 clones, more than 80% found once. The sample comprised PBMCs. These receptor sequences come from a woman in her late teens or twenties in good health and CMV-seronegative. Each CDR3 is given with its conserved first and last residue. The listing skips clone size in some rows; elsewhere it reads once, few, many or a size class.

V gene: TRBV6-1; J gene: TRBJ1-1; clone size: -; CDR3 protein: CASSEAGGNTEAFF
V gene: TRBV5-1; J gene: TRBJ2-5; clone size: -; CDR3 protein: CASSLAELAGETQYF
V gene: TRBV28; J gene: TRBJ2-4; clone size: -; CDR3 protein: CASSFRRTGLNF
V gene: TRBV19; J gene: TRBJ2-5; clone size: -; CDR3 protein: CASSPWTSGRQETQYF
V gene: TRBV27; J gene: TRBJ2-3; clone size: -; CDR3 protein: CASSQVFPTDTQYF
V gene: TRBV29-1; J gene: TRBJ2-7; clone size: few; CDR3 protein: CSVEVSYEQYF
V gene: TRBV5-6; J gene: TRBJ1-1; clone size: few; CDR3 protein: CASSLQQVYTTEAFF
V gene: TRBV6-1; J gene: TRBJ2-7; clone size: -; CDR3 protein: CASSEESRLAISYEQYF
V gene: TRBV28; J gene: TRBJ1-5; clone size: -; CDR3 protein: CASSPSGAGARNQPQHF
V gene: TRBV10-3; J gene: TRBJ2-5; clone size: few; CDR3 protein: CATRVDETQYF
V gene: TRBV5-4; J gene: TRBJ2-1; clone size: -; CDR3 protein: CASSFGAGGRQFF
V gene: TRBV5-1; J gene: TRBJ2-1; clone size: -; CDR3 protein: CASSLMVVGQGYNEQFF
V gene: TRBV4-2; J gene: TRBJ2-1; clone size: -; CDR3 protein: CASSQGGSYNEQFF
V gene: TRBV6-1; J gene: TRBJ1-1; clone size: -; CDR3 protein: CASSEGQGRGIGAFF
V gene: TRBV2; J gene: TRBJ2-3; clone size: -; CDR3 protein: CASRGYTQYF
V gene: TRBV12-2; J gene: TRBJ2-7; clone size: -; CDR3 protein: CASRSQNRGQSSYEQYF
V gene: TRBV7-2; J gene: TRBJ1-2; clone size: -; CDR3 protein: CASSRDRVGYTF
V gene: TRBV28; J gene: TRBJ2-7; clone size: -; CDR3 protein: CASKEGQNRLNYEQYF
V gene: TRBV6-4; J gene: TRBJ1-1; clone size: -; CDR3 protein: CASSDSSEVGGAFF